This TCR beta chain is from a study of T cell clonality in common variable immunodeficiency (dated by TCRdb to 2013 to 2016). Both CVID patients and healthy controls were predominantly of Caucasian heritage. From each donor, roughly 5 to 9 ml of heparinized peripheral whole blood was collected. TCRbeta CDR3 repertoires were sequenced from genomic DNA of adults with common variable immune deficiency (CVID) and healthy adult controls. The control group was made up of approximately 22 healthy adult volunteers (about 10 male and around 12 female) whose ages ranged from about 23 to 66 years, with a mean age of roughly 33. Diluted blood was density-centrifuged over Hypaque 1077 or Ficoll-Paque to isolate peripheral blood mononuclear cells. Genomic DNA was obtained from unsorted mononuclear cells through either Qiagen column purification or a centrifugation-based method. Points the paper makes about the study in general: TCRbeta clonality was higher in CVID subjects than in healthy controls (t-test p = 0.018), and the increase was most characteristic of about a third of subjects. The authors noted that sequencing repertoires of T cell subpopulations would be needed to clarify what caused the increased clonality in CVID. Although equal DNA input was used, an average of roughly 85,000 unique sequences per sample was obtained for controls, compared with approximately 30,000 for CVID samples. Healthy controls shared more TCRbeta clones with each other than CVID subjects shared among themselves (p < 0.0001). Reportedly, TCRbeta sequences from CVID had fewer deletions and N-nucleotide insertions, and highly modified clones with 13 or more V deletions were absent from CVID. Correlations of repertoire features with clinical complications were constrained by heterogeneity among patients within the CVID cohort.

For sequencing input, CVID and control samples contributed equivalent amounts of genomic DNA. For every sample, a 60 bp segment covering the rearranged TCRbeta CDR3 region was amplified and then sequenced. The immunoSEQ assay, a bias-corrected multiplex PCR combined with high-throughput sequencing, was used for TCRbeta amplification. Processing in the source paper ran as follows. Every unique nucleotide sequence was considered a clone and was annotated with V, D and J genes, copy number and frequency. Sequences were labeled productive if in frame, and non-productive if out of frame or containing stop codons. Clonality was calculated from Shannon's entropy as previously described. Mean CDR3 Kyte-Doolittle hydropathy was derived from the predicted amino acid sequences of productive clones. Hierarchical clustering of scaled V gene usage was performed with the R hclust function using Manhattan distance and complete linkage. Sharing of clones by CDR3 amino acid sequence was evaluated by resampling 12 repertoires per group over 100 rounds. The repertoires were screened for around 70 published EBV-specific TCRbeta sequences and roughly 240 published CMV-specific TCRbeta sequences. A couple of CVID samples that yielded fewer than 10,000 sequences were excluded from the analysis, so approximately 40 CVID repertoires were retained. The clones in this table, taken by TCRdb from immuneACCESS, are in-frame only. Not every clone is retained; where verified, under half of the shortfall comes from an unresolved V gene, and the cause of the rest is unknown. The V and J calls and clone size are taken from that table; D and trimming were inferred from the DNA. The sample features tens of thousands of clones, and none is a singleton. The top ten constitute roughly 3% of the sample.

This clone appeared many times. Its antigen is not yet known. The sample was peripheral blood mononuclear cells. The origin of this receptor is a person aged 18-70 years in good health.

Partial CDR3 DNA: TGCGCCAGCAGCCCCGGACAGACCGGGGAG. Protein translation: CASSPGQTGE. The CDR3 reads in full as CASSPGQTGELFF. This sequence uses TRBV5-1 and TRBJ2-2, with TRBD1 tentatively as D gene (6 bases match). The read finishes 3 residues shy of the CDR3 end, and the germline J gene is used to complete it. According to the germline V gene, CDR1 reads SGHRS and CDR2 reads YFSETQ. V loses 4 bases, J loses 5 bases, and the germline ends lie 9 bases apart. CDR3 length: 13 amino acids, cysteine to phenylalanine. The CDR3 was read in part: 30 bases, with the frame set at base 1.